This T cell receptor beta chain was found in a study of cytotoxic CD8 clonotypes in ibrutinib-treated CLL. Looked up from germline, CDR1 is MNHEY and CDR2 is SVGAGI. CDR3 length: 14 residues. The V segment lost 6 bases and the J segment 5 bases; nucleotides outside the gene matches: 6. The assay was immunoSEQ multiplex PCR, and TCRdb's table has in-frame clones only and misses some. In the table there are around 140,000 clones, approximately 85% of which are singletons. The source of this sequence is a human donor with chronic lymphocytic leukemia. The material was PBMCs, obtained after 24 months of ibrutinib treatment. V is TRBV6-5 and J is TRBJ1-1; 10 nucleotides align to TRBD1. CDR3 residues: CASSRQGAYTEAFF. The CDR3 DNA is TGTGCCAGCAGCCGACAGGGGGCCTATACTGAAGCTTTCTTT.